This T cell receptor beta chain was documented in a study of blood T cells in healthy people across ages. Findings of the study overall: The study found more naive CD4+ cells and higher diversity in long-lived than aged donors.

This CDR3 contains 15 residues. The use of a sample-barcoded 5' primer and a J-beta primer mix characterized a second PCR of roughly 6 to 12 cycles. TCRdb reprocessed the 5' RACE reads via MiXCR and lists one record per CDR3 protein. The table includes 800,000 to 950,000 distinct CDR3 sequences, 45% to 50% detected once. Remarks on this clonotype: Its antigen remains unidentified.

Material for sequencing was blood. The rearrangement joins TRBV21-1 to TRBJ2-1; the D call in the table, TRBD2, was not verified against the DNA. TRBV21-1 is shown as a pseudogene. The sequence derives from a man aged 30 to 45 in good health. CDR3 residues: CASSKALAGPNEQFF. The CDR3 DNA is TGTGCCAGCAGCAAAGCACTAGCGGGCCCCAATGAGCAGTTCTTC.